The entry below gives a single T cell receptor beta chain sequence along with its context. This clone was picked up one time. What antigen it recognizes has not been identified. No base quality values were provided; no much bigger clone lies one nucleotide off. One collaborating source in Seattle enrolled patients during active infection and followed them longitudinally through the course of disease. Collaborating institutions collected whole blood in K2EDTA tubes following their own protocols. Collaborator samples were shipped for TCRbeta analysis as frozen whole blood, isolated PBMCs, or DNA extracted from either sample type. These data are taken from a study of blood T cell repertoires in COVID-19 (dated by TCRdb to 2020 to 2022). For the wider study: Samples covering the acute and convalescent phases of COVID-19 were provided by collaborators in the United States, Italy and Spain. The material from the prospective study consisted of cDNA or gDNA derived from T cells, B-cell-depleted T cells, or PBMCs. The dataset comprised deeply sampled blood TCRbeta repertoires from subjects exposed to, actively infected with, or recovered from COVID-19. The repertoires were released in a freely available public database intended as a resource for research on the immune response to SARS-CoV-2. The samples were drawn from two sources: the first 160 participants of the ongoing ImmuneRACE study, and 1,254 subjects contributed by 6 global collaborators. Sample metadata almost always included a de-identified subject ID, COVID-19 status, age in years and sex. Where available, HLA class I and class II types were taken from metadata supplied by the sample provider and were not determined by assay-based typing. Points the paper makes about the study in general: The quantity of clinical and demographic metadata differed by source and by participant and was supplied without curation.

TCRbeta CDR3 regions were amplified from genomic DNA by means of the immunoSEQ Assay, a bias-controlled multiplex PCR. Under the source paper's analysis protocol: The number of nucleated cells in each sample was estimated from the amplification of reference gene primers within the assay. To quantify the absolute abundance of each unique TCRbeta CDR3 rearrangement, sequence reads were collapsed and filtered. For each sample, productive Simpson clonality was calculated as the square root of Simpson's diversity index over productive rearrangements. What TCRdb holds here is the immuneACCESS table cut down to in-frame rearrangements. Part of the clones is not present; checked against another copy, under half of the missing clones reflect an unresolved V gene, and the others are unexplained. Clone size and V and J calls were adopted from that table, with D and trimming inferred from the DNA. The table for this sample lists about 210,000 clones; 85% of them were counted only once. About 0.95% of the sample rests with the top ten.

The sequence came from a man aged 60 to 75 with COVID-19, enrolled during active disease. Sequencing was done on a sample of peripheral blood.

The CDR3 protein sequence reads: CASSPGGLPSNQPQHF. DNA sequence: TGTGCCAGCTCACCGGGAGGCCTTCCTAGCAATCAGCCCCAGCATTTT. Recombination joined TRBV18 with TRBJ1-5, with no confidently assigned D gene. V loses 3 bases of germline sequence and J loses 0 bases, and the interval between the two ends is 12 bases. The germline V gene sets CDR1 to KGHSH and CDR2 to LQKENI. The CDR3, from cysteine to phenylalanine, totals 16 residues. The retained sequence is limited to the CDR3, 48 bases, with the frame set at the first base.